The rows below give T cell receptor beta chains drawn from one sample of a study of CD4 T cells in relation to SARS-CoV-2 and coronaviruses. Their target antigens are unknown. The data were produced by immunoSEQ multiplex PCR, yet TCRdb's version contains in-frame clones alone and is incomplete. Of 9,000 to 13,000 clones detected, 70% to 85% appear once; the ten largest clones hold about a sixth. The specimen was CD4+ T cells from PBMCs, cultured in vitro. Receptor source: a human donor in good health. CDR3s include the opening cysteine and the closing phenylalanine or tryptophan. A D gene is named only where the DNA matches it firmly. Clone size, where shown, is once, few, many, or a class for clones that have expanded.

clone size	V gene	D gene	J gene	CDR3 DNA	CDR3 protein
-	TRBV11-3	TRBD1	TRBJ2-3	TGTGCCAGCAAGGGGGCAGGTAGCACAGATACGCAGTATTTT	CASKGAGSTDTQYF
few	TRBV7-3	-	TRBJ2-2	TGTGCCAGCAGCTTCTACGCTGGGAACACCGGGGAGCTGTTTTTT	CASSFYAGNTGELFF
-	TRBV10-3	-	TRBJ1-5	TGTGCCATCAGTGAGTGGGCCGGGGGTGGCAATCAGCCCCAGCATTTT	CAISEWAGGGNQPQHF
-	TRBV7-9	-	TRBJ2-1	TGTGCCAGCAGCTTCCCCCAGGGAGGTCACTACAATGAGCAGTTCTTC	CASSFPQGGHYNEQFF
-	TRBV6-2/TRBV6-3	-	TRBJ2-7	TGTGCCAGCAGTCTACCCCAGGGGACCTCCTACGAGCAGTACTTC	CASSLPQGTSYEQYF
once	TRBV5-8	TRBD2	TRBJ2-5	TGTGCCAGCAGCTTGGGACTAGCGGGAGAGGTAGCGGAGACCCAGTACTTC	CASSLGLAGEVAETQYF
few	TRBV11-3	TRBD1	TRBJ1-5	TGTGCCAGCAGCTTAGATACAGGGGTCCCCCAGCCCCAGCATTTT	CASSLDTGVPQPQHF
-	TRBV5-8	TRBD2	TRBJ2-3	TGTGCCAGCAGCTTCTCCGGACTAGCGGACACAGATACGCAGTATTTT	CASSFSGLADTDTQYF
-	TRBV25-1	-	TRBJ2-1	TGTGCCAGCAGTGAAGGCTACAATGAGCAGTTCTTC	CASSEGYNEQFF
-	TRBV21-1	-	TRBJ2-3	TGTGCCAGCCGCCCCTCGGTAGGGGGCACAGATACGCAGTATTTT	CASRPSVGGTDTQYF
-	TRBV3-1/TRBV3-2	-	TRBJ1-1	TGTGCCAGCAGCCAGCAGGGTCGGACTGAAGCTTTCTTT	CASSQQGRTEAFF
once	TRBV12-3/TRBV12-4	-	TRBJ1-1	TGTGCCAGCAGTTATGACATAAACACTGAAGCTTTCTTT	CASSYDINTEAFF
-	TRBV6-2/TRBV6-3	TRBD2	TRBJ2-3	TGTGCCAGCAGCCCGACCGGGACTAGCGGGAGAGGTAAAGATACGCAGTATTTT	CASSPTGTSGRGKDTQYF
-	TRBV2	TRBD1	TRBJ2-2	TGTGCCAGCGGACGTGACAGGGCCGGGGAGCTGTTTTTT	CASGRDRAGELFF
-	TRBV5-8	TRBD2	TRBJ2-5	TGTGCCAGCAGCCCGCGGGGGGGCCTGGAGGAGACCCAGTACTTC	CASSPRGGLEETQYF
-	TRBV5-1	-	TRBJ2-7	TGCGCCAGCAGCCCGGGACACCAGTACGAGCAGTACTTC	CASSPGHQYEQYF
few	TRBV7-8	TRBD1	TRBJ1-2	TGTGCCAGCAGCAGATATCGGACAGGAAGGGTCTATGGCTACACCTTC	CASSRYRTGRVYGYTF
-	TRBV5-4	-	TRBJ2-6	TGTGCCAGCAGCTTGTGGCAACACTCTGGGGCCAACGTCCTGACTTTC	CASSLWQHSGANVLTF
-	TRBV10-1	-	TRBJ1-1	TGCGCCAGCAGCGTAACCCAGGACACTGAAGCTTTCTTT	CASSVTQDTEAFF
-	TRBV6-5	-	TRBJ1-5	TGTGCCAGCAGGACAAATCAGCCCCAGCATTTT	CASRTNQPQHF
-	TRBV7-2	TRBD1	TRBJ1-4	TGTGCCAGCAGCTTAGGACCAGGGGGCGAAAAACTGTTTTTT	CASSLGPGGEKLFF
few	TRBV13	TRBD1	TRBJ1-2	TGTGCCAGCAGCTACAGGGGTCGCTATGGCTACACCTTC	CASSYRGRYGYTF
-	TRBV30	-	TRBJ1-5	TGTGCCTGGGCCCATCCTGGAGGTGGCAATCAGCCCCAGCATTTT	CAWAHPGGGNQPQHF
once	TRBV7-9	-	TRBJ2-6	TGTGCCAGCAGCTTAGCGACCCTACGAATAGATGGGGCCAACGTCCTGACTTTC	CASSLATLRIDGANVLTF
-	TRBV5-1	TRBD2	TRBJ2-2	TGCGCCAGCAGCGATGTAGCGGGAGCGAACACCGGGGAGCTGTTTTTT	CASSDVAGANTGELFF
few	TRBV30	-	TRBJ2-7	TGTGCCTGGGAAACGACAGGTTCCTACGAGCAGTACTTC	CAWETTGSYEQYF
once	TRBV30	TRBD2	TRBJ2-7	TGTGCCTGGAGTGTACGGTTGGGACTAGCGGGAGTATTATACGAGCAGTACTTC	CAWSVRLGLAGVLYEQYF
few	TRBV28	-	TRBJ1-6	TGTGCCAGCAGCCAGTCAAATTCACCCCTCCACTTT	CASSQSNSPLHF
-	TRBV12-3/TRBV12-4	-	TRBJ2-7	TGTGCCAGCAGTTTTAACATTAGGGACGAGCAGTACTTC	CASSFNIRDEQYF
-	TRBV10-1	-	TRBJ2-5	TGCGCCAGAAAACAGGGTGGGAGTAGGGAGACCCAGTACTTC	CARKQGGSRETQYF
-	TRBV7-2	-	TRBJ2-7	TGTGCCAGCAGCTTTGACAGCAACTCCTACGAGCAGTACTTC	CASSFDSNSYEQYF
-	TRBV7-2	TRBD1	TRBJ1-2	TGTGCCAGCAGCTCCCGCGGACAGGTTTACTATGGCTACACCTTC	CASSSRGQVYYGYTF
-	TRBV30	TRBD1	TRBJ1-6	TGTGCCTGGAGTGGGGGACAGGGGGCCTCACCCCTCCACTTT	CAWSGGQGASPLHF
-	TRBV20-1	TRBD1	TRBJ1-5	TGCAGTGCTAGTTTCCCATCCGCGGGACAGGGGTATCAGCCCCAGCATTTT	CSASFPSAGQGYQPQHF
-	TRBV5-1	TRBD1	TRBJ2-7	TGCGCCAGCAGCTTGGTACAGGGGGCCCTCACTTACGAGCAGTACTTC	CASSLVQGALTYEQYF
-	TRBV2	-	TRBJ1-5	TGTGCCAGCAGTGCGGCTAGCAATCAGCCCCAGCATTTT	CASSAASNQPQHF